This T cell receptor beta chain came from a study of shared clonotypes between healthy human individuals. This CDR3 is built from 16 residues. Germline V gives CDR1 SGHAT, CDR2 FQNNGV. The V gene end was trimmed by 4 bases and the J gene end by 2 bases; junction bases not matched to a gene: 9. This clone occurred a few times. Assay: immunoSEQ multiplex PCR; the TCRdb copy retains only in-frame clones and omits some. The table shows 450,000 to 500,000 clones, with 76% occurring only once. The receptor's source is a middle-aged woman in good health. Some clones in this sample may be carry-over from other donors' samples. The material sequenced was PBMCs. The chain links TRBV11-2 to TRBJ2-7, with 9 bases lining up with TRBD2. This CDR3 is CASSSRELAGTYEQYF. CDR3 sequence (DNA): TGTGCCAGCAGCTCCCGGGAACTAGCGGGTACCTACGAGCAGTACTTC. Based on the CDR3 plus reference TRBV11-2 and TRBJ2-7, the full variable domain is EAGVAQSPRYKIIEKRQSVAFWCNPISGHATLYWYQQILGQGPKLLIQFQNNGVVDDSQLPKDRFSAERLKGVDSTLKIQPAKLEDSAVYLCASSSRELAGTYEQYFGPGTRLTVT.